These 25 T cell receptor beta chains share one sample of origin, sequenced in a study of blood T cell repertoires in COVID-19. Some clones are missing from TCRdb's copy, which holds only in-frame ones; the method was immunoSEQ multiplex PCR. This sample has roughly 140,000 clones; 84% occur once, and the top ten carry 5.5% to 8%. The specimen was peripheral blood. The source of these receptors is a human donor in a cohort sampled during active COVID-19.

The V call is TRBV7-9, the J call TRBJ1-1, with TRBD1 matching over 8 bases. CDR3 length: 16 residues. V lost 2 bases and J lost 1; bases outside the gene matches: 6. Germline CDR1 SEHNR, CDR2 FQNEAQ (reference sequence). Here the CDR3 DNA reads TGTGCCAGCAGCTTACCTTGGACAGGGTGGAACACTGAAGCTTTCTTT. It is translated as CASSLPWTGWNTEAFF.

The chain is built from TRBV6-1 and TRBJ2-1; a possible D gene is TRBD1 (5 bases). Trimming shortened V by 0 bases and J by 7 bases, and 7 bases separated the two germline ends. Germline CDR1 reads MNHNS; CDR2 reads SASEGT. This CDR3 has 13 residues. For the CDR3, the DNA is TGTGCCAGCAGTGAAGCGGGGCAGAATGAGCAGTTCTTC. This sequence encodes CASSEAGQNEQFF.

V and J are TRBV28 and TRBJ2-7, with D perhaps matching TRBD1 (6 bases). V was shortened by 6 bases and J by 5 bases, with 14 bases between the two germline ends. The CDR3 is 13 residues long. The germline V gene encodes CDR1 MDHEN and CDR2 SYDVKM. CDR3 loop: CASRGQLQDEQYF. In nucleotides, the CDR3 is TGTGCCAGCAGAGGACAGCTTCAGGACGAGCAGTACTTC.

This clone was seen a single time. V usage is TRBV28 and J usage is TRBJ1-1; TRBD1 is a possible D gene (5 bases). V shed 7 bases and J shed 1 base, with 16 bases lying between them. CDR1 is MDHEN and CDR2 is SYDVKM in the germline V gene. This CDR3 comprises 15 residues. Here the CDR3 DNA reads TGTGCCAGCACTCCCTGGGGGGAAGGGAACACTGAAGCTTTCTTT. Translating it yields CASTPWGEGNTEAFF.

The chain uses TRBV19 and TRBJ2-3, with 8 bases aligning to TRBD1. The CDR3 is 15 amino acids. V shed 6 bases and J 1 base; nucleotides not matched to a gene: 6. CDR1 LNHDA and CDR2 SQIVND come from the germline V gene (reference sequence). In DNA, the CDR3 is TGTGCCAGTAGCAACAGGGGGTTTGGCACAGATACGCAGTATTTT. This translates into CASSNRGFGTDTQYF.

The CDR3 is CASSRQSNSGNTIYF. The CDR3 region has the DNA TGTGCCAGCAGCCGACAGAGTAACTCTGGAAACACCATATATTTT. J is TRBJ1-3 and V is TRBV6-8; tentatively, D is TRBD1 (5 bases). Germline CDR1 MNHGY, CDR2 SAAAGT. V was trimmed by 6 bases and J by 0 bases, leaving 12 bases between them. The CDR3 length is 15 residues.

The sample holds one count of this clone. The chain is built from TRBV6-2 or TRBV6-3 and TRBJ2-1, with D tentatively TRBD2 (5 bases). CDR1 is MNHEY, CDR2 SVGEGT, per germline. Trimming removed 5 bases at V and 12 bases at J, with 23 bases between. The CDR3 contains 15 residues. The CDR3 DNA reads TGTGCCAGCAGTAACCGGGATTTGGCCCGGTTGGGGCAGTTCTTC. Translation gives CASSNRDLARLGQFF.

This clone turned up a few times. V and J are TRBV9 and TRBJ1-5; no reliable D call. The CDR3 length is 15 residues. Germline V lookup: CDR1 SGDLS, CDR2 YYNGEE. V lost 0 bases and J 0 bases, leaving 7 bases between the germline ends. The CDR3 sequence is CASSVGPGSNQPQHF. CDR3 coding DNA: TGTGCCAGCAGCGTAGGACCAGGTAGCAATCAGCCCCAGCATTTT.

The chain is built from TRBV5-1 and TRBJ1-3, with 9 bases that match TRBD1. The junction had 5 bases not matched to a gene; V was cut back by 0 bases and J by 4 bases. Germline-derived CDR1 and CDR2 are SGHRS and YFSETQ. The CDR3 covers 16 residues. This CDR3 reads CASSLAGDRAGNTIYF. The CDR3 DNA is TGCGCCAGCAGCTTGGCGGGGGACAGGGCCGGAAACACCATATATTTT.

The CDR3 sequence: CASSLGPGGSTGELFF. CDR3 coding DNA: TGTGCCAGCAGTTTAGGGCCGGGCGGGAGCACCGGGGAGCTGTTTTTT. This chain connects TRBV27 to TRBJ2-2; 7 nucleotides match TRBD2. Trimming took 2 bases from V and 4 from J; bases not matched to a gene: 7. Germline CDR1 is MNHEY and CDR2 is SMNVEV (reference sequence). The CDR3 loop spans 16 amino acids.

The chain combines TRBV5-6 with TRBJ1-1; the D gene is possibly TRBD1 (6 bases). CDR1 SGHDT and CDR2 YYEEEE come from the germline V gene. The ends were cut back, 3 bases at V and 4 bases at J, with 22 bases in the middle. The CDR3 totals 17 residues. DNA for the CDR3: TGTGCCAGCAGCTCAACTACAGGGAGAAGGGGTCGCACTGAAGCTTTCTTT. This sequence encodes CASSSTTGRRGRTEAFF.

This clone was counted a single time. The chain is built from TRBV5-4 and TRBJ1-1; D perhaps matches TRBD1 (5 bases). Germline V gene lookup returns CDR1 SGHNT and CDR2 YYREEE (reference sequence). Trimming removed 4 bases at V and 3 bases at J, with 16 bases between. The CDR3 loop spans 15 amino acids. The CDR3 bases are TGTGCCAGCAGCGGAGCAGTGGGGGGGTACACTGAAGCTTTCTTT. It codes for CASSGAVGGYTEAFF.

The chain recombines TRBV5-4 with TRBJ1-6, with 7 bases matching TRBD1. V lost 0 bases to trimming and J lost 10 bases; unmatched junction nucleotides: 4. Germline CDR1 and CDR2: SGHNT and YYREEE (reference sequence). The CDR3 is made up of 14 amino acids. CDR3 in amino acids: CASSLVQGGSPLHF. CDR3 DNA sequence: TGTGCCAGCAGCTTGGTTCAGGGGGGATCACCCCTCCACTTT.

The sample holds one count of this clone. This sequence joins TRBV19 and TRBJ1-1, with D uncertain. V was trimmed by 7 bases and J by 1 base, leaving 10 bases between them. The CDR3 has 13 residues. Germline V gene sequence: CDR1 LNHDA, CDR2 SQIVND (reference sequence). CDR3 nucleotide sequence: TGTGCCAGTACTCGGGGTTCGAACACTGAAGCTTTCTTT. This encodes CASTRGSNTEAFF. Looking up the rest from reference TRBV19 and TRBJ1-1 gives the full variable domain: DGGITQSPKYLFRKEGQNVTLSCEQNLNHDAMYWYRQDPGQGLRLIYYSQIVNDFQKGDIAEGYSVSREKKESFPLTVTSAQKNPTAFYLCASTRGSNTEAFFGQGTRLTVV.

This clone showed up just once. The V gene is TRBV28, the J gene TRBJ1-2, with 9 bases lining up with TRBD1. With V trimmed by 7 bases and J by 7 bases, 10 bases remained unmatched. The V gene's germline CDR1 is MDHEN and CDR2 SYDVKM. This CDR3 spans 14 amino acids. CDR3 nucleotides: TGTGCCAGCAACGGCAACAGGGGGCGTTCTGGCTACACCTTC. Translating gives CASNGNRGRSGYTF.

The chain uses TRBV5-1 and TRBJ1-5; perhaps TRBD1 as D (6 bases). The CDR3 is 16 residues long. V lost 0 bases, J lost 3 bases, and 13 bases lay in between. The germline CDR1 and CDR2 sequences are SGHRS and YFSETQ. The CDR3 reads CASSLVHRAYNQPQHF. CDR3 bases: TGCGCCAGCAGCTTGGTACACAGGGCGTACAATCAGCCCCAGCATTTT.

V and J are TRBV29-1 and TRBJ1-1; the D gene is possibly TRBD1 (5 bases). V was cut by 7 bases and J by 0 bases, with 12 bases left in between. CDR1 SQVTM and CDR2 ANQGSEA come from the germline V gene. The CDR3 consists of 13 residues. CDR3: CSGRRDLNTEAFF. CDR3 nucleotide sequence: TGCAGCGGTCGGAGGGACTTGAACACTGAAGCTTTCTTT.

The V gene is TRBV3-1 (or the pseudogene TRBV3-2), the J gene TRBJ1-6, with D unresolved. The germline CDR1 and CDR2 sequences are LGHDT and YNNKEL (reference sequence). This CDR3 is built from 14 residues. V was pared by 1 base and J by 4 bases, with 5 bases between. CDR3 protein: CASSQGRYNSPLHF. CDR3 sequence (DNA): TGTGCCAGCAGCCAAGGCAGGTATAATTCACCCCTCCACTTT.

This clone occurred a few times. This rearrangement joins TRBV15 to TRBJ2-3; 8 bases align to TRBD2. This CDR3 has 15 amino acids. From germline, CDR1 is LNHNV and CDR2 YYDKDF (reference sequence). With 4 bases clipped from V and 6 bases from J, the junction kept 9 bases outside the gene matches. The CDR3 bases are TGTGCCACCAGCATCCTAGGGAGCGGGGGCGATACGCAGTATTTT. Encoded protein: CATSILGSGGDTQYF.

The rearrangement uses TRBV12-3 or TRBV12-4 and TRBJ1-1, with TRBD1 as a possible D gene (5 bases). Trimming cost V 6 bases and J 4 bases, with 12 bases left between them. The CDR3 is made up of 13 amino acids. The CDR3 protein is CASRGAGVTEAFF. The CDR3 DNA follows: TGTGCCAGCAGAGGGGCGGGGGTCACTGAAGCTTTCTTT.

J is TRBJ2-1 and V is TRBV4-1; possible D gene TRBD1, 6 bases. This CDR3 spans 15 amino acids. Looked up from germline, CDR1 is MGHRA and CDR2 is YSYEKL. Trimming shortened V by 0 bases and J by 10 bases, and 16 bases separated the two germline ends. CDR3 in DNA: TGCGCCAGCAGCCAAGATCCGTGGGGGCTCGGAGAGCAGTTCTTC. Protein product: CASSQDPWGLGEQFF.

This chain links TRBV23-1 with TRBJ2-5; 8 bases match TRBD2. TRBV23-1 is known as an ORF, though its function is uncertain. The CDR3 totals 14 residues. Losses at the gene ends were 4 bases for V and 7 bases for J; bases not matched to a gene: 8. The CDR3 sequence is CASSPPGGGSTQYF. For the CDR3, the DNA is TGCGCCAGCAGTCCCCCGGGAGGGGGGTCGACCCAGTACTTC.

This sequence joins TRBV7-2 and TRBJ2-5, with 8 bases aligning to TRBD1. Trimming at V came to 1 base and at J to 0 bases, leaving 4 bases not matched to a gene. The germline V gene encodes CDR1 SGHTA and CDR2 FQGNSA. This CDR3 comprises 16 residues. For the CDR3, the DNA is TGTGCCAGCAGCTTAGACAGGGGGTCAAACCAAGAGACCCAGTACTTC. Its translation: CASSLDRGSNQETQYF.

The chain combines TRBV5-4 with TRBJ1-2, with no clear D. In germline, CDR1 is SGHNT, CDR2 YYREEE (reference sequence). CDR3 length equals 12 residues. V gave up 0 bases and J gave up 4 bases, with 4 bases separating them. For the CDR3, the DNA is TGTGCCAGCAGCTTGGACATCTATGGCTACACCTTC. Translating it yields CASSLDIYGYTF.

The chain links TRBV29-1 to TRBJ2-1; possibly TRBD1 for D (6 bases). Trimming cost V 7 bases and J 0 bases, with 10 bases left between them. CDR1 SQVTM and CDR2 ANQGSEA come from the germline V gene. The length of the CDR3 is 13 residues. This chain's CDR3 is CSARTVSYNEQFF. CDR3 coding DNA: TGCAGCGCCCGGACAGTCTCCTACAATGAGCAGTTCTTC.